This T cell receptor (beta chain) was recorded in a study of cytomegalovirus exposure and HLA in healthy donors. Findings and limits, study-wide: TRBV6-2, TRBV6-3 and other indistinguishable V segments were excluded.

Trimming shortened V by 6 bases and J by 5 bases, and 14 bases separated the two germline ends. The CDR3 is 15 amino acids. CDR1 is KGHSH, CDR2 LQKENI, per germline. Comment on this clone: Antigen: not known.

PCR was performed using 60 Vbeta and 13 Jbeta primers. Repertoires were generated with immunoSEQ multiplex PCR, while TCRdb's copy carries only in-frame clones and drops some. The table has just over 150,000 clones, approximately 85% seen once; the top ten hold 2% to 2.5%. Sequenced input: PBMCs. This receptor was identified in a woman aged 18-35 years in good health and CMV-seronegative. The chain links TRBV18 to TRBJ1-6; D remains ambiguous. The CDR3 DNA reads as TGTGCCAGCTCCGGACTCAAAGGCGATAATTCACCCCTCCACTTT. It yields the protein CASSGLKGDNSPLHF. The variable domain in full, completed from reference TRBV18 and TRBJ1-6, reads NAGVMQNPRHLVRRRGQEARLRCSPMKGHSHVYWYRQLPEEGLKFMVYLQKENIIDESGMPKERFSAEFPKEGPSILRIQQVVRGDSAAYFCASSGLKGDNSPLHFGNGTRLTVT.